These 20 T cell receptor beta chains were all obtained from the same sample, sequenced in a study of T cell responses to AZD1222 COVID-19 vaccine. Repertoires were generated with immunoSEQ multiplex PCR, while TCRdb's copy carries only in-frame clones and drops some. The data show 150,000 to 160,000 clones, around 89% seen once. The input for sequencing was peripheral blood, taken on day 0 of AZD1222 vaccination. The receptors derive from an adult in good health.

The CDR3 is CASAASSPREQFF. The CDR3 DNA sequence: TGTGCCAGCGCCGCTAGCTCTCCTAGGGAGCAGTTCTTC. The chain carries TRBV9 and TRBJ2-1, with TRBD2 as a possible D gene (5 bases). V lost 7 bases and J 10 bases, leaving 18 bases between the germline ends. The germline V gene encodes CDR1 SGDLS and CDR2 YYNGEE. This CDR3 has 13 residues.

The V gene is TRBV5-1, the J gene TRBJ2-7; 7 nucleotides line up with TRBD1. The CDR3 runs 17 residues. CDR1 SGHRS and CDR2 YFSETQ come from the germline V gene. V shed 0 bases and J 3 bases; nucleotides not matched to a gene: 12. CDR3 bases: TGCGCCAGCAGCTTGGACCCCGTAGGACAGGCCGGCTACGAGCAGTACTTC. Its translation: CASSLDPVGQAGYEQYF.

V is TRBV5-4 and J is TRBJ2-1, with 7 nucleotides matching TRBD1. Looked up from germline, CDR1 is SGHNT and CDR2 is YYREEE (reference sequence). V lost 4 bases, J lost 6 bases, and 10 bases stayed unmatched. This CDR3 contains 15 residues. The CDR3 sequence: CASSLTGPISNEQFF. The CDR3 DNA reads TGTGCCAGCAGCCTGACAGGGCCGATCAGCAATGAGCAGTTCTTC.

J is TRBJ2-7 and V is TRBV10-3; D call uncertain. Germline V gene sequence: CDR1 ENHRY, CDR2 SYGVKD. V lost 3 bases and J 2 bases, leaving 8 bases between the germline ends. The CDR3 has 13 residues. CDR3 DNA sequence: TGTGCCATCAGTGAAAGGGCCCCCTACGAGCAGTACTTC. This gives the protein CAISERAPYEQYF.

The CDR3 here is CASTPGTGGAYEQYF. In DNA, the CDR3 is TGTGCCAGTACCCCTGGGACAGGCGGCGCCTACGAGCAGTACTTC. The rearrangement links TRBV19 to TRBJ2-7; 8 bases match TRBD1. This CDR3 has 15 amino acids. J was trimmed by 2 bases and V by 7 bases; bases with no gene match: 10. Germline loops: CDR1 LNHDA, CDR2 SQIVND (reference sequence). The full variable domain, in which reference TRBV19 and TRBJ2-7 provide the parts outside the CDR3, is DGGITQSPKYLFRKEGQNVTLSCEQNLNHDAMYWYRQDPGQGLRLIYYSQIVNDFQKGDIAEGYSVSREKKESFPLTVTSAQKNPTAFYLCASTPGTGGAYEQYFGPGTRLTVT.

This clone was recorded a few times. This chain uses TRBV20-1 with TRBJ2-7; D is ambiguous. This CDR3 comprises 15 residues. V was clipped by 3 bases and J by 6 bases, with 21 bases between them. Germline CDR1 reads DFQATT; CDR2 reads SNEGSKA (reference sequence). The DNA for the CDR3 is TGCAGTGCTAGTTCCGTTGAAATGAATGGTGGCGAGCAGTACTTC. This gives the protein CSASSVEMNGGEQYF.

CDR3 protein: CASSQDLNTGELFF. The CDR3 DNA follows: TGTGCCAGCAGCCAAGATCTTAACACCGGGGAGCTGTTTTTT. This chain connects TRBV3-1 (or the pseudogene TRBV3-2) to TRBJ2-2; no clear D gene. Germline V CDR1 and CDR2: LGHDT, YNNKEL (reference sequence). The V and J ends lost 0 bases and 2 bases respectively, with 4 bases between them. CDR3 size: 14 residues.

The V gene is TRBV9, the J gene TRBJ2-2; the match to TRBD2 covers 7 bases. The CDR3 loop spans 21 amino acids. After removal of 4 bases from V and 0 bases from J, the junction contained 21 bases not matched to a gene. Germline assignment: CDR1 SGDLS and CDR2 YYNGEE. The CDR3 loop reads CASSTPSRGSILSANTGELFF. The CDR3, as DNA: TGTGCCAGCAGCACCCCCTCGCGGGGGTCAATTTTATCCGCGAACACCGGGGAGCTGTTTTTT.

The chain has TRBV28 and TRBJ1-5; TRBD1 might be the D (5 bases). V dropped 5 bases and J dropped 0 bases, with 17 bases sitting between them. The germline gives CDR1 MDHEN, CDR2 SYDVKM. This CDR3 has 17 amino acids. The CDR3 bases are TGTGCCAGCAGTCTCAGGGTCTCGCCTTATAGCAATCAGCCCCAGCATTTT. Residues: CASSLRVSPYSNQPQHF.

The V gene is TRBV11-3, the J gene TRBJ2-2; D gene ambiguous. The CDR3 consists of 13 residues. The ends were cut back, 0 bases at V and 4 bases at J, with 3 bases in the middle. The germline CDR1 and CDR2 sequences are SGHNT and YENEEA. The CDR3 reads CASSLEGTGELFF. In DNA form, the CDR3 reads TGTGCCAGCAGCTTAGAAGGCACCGGGGAGCTGTTTTTT. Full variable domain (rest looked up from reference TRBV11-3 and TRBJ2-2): EAGVVQSPRYKIIEKKQPVAFWCNPISGHNTLYWYLQNLGQGPELLIRYENEEAVDDSQLPKDRFSAERLKGVDSTLKIQPAELGDSAVYLCASSLEGTGELFFGEGSRLTVL.

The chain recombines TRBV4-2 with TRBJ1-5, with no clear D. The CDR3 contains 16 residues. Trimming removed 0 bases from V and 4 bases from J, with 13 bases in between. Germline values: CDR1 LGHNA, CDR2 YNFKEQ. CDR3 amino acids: CASSQDRGVGNQPQHF. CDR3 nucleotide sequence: TGTGCCAGCAGCCAAGATCGCGGAGTTGGTAATCAGCCCCAGCATTTT.

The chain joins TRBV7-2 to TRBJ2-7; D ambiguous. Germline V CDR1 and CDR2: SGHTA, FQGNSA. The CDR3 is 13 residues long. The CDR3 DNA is TGTGCCAGCAGCAAGGACGCCGCTTCTCTACCGGTGGTC. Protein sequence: CASSKDAASLPVV.

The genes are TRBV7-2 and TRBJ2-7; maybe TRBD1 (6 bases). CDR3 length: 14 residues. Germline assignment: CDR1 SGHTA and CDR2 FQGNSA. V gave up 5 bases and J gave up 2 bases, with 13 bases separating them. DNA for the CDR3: TGTGCCAGCAGCCCAACAGGGAATACCTACGAGCAGTACTTC. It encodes CASSPTGNTYEQYF.

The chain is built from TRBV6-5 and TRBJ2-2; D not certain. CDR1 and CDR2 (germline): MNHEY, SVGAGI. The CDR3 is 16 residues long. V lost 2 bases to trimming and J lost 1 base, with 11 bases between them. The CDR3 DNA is TGTGCCAGCAGTTACATGGTATTACAGAACACCGGGGAGCTGTTTTTT. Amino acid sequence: CASSYMVLQNTGELFF.

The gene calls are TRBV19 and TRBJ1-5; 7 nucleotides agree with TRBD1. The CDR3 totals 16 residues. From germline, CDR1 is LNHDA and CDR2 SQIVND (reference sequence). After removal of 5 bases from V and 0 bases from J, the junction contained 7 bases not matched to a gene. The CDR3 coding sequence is TGTGCCAGTAGTCAGGCAGGGGGTACTAGCAATCAGCCCCAGCATTTT. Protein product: CASSQAGGTSNQPQHF.

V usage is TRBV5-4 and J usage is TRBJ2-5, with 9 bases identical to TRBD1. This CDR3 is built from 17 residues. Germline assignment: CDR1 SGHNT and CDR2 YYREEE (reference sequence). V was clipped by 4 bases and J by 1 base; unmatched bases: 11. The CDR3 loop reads CASSGTGTGPLQETQYF. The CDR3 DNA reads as TGTGCCAGCAGCGGAACTGGGACAGGGCCTCTCCAAGAGACCCAGTACTTC.

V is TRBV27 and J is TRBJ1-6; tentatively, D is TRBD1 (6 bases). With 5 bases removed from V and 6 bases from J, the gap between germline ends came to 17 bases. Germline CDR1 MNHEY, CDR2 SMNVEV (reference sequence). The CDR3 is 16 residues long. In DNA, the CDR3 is TGTGCCAGCAGTGATAGGAGGGGGGGAGGTAATTCACCCCTCCACTTT. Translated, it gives CASSDRRGGGNSPLHF.

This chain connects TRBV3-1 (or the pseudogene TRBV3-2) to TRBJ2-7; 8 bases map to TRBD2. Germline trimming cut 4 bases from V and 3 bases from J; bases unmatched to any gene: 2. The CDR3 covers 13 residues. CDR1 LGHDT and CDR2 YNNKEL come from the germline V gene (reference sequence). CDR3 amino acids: CASSLGTSYEQYF. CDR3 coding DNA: TGTGCCAGCAGCCTCGGGACTAGCTACGAGCAGTACTTC.

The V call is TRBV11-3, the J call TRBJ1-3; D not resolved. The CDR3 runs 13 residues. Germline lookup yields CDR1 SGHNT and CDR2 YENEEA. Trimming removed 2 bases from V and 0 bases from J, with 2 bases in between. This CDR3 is CASSLSSGNTIYF. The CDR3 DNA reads TGTGCCAGCAGCTTAAGCTCTGGAAACACCATATATTTT.

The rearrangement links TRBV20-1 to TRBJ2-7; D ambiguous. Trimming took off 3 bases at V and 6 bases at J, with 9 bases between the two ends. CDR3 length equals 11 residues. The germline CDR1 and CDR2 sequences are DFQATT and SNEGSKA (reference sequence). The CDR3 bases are TGCAGTGCTAGGCTGGCTCGCGAGCAGTACTTC. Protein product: CSARLAREQYF.